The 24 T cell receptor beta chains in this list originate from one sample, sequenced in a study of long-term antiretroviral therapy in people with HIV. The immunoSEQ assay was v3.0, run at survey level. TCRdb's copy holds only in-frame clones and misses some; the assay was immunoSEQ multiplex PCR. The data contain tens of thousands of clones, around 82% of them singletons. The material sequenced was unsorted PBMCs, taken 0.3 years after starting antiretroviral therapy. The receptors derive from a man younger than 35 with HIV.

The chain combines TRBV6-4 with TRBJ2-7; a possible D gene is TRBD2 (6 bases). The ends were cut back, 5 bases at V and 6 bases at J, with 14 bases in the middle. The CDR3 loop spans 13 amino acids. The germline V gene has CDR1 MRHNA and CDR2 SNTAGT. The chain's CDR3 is CASSTLEGGEQYF. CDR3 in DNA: TGTGCCAGCAGTACGTTGGAGGGCGGCGAGCAGTACTTC.

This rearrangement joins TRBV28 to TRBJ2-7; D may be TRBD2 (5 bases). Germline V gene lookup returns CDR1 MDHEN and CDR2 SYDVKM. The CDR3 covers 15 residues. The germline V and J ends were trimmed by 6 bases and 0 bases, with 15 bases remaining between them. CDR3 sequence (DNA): TGTGCCAGCAGGCAAGCGGCAGAGAGCTCCTACGAGCAGTACTTC. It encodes CASRQAAESSYEQYF. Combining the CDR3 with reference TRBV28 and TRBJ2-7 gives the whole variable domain DVKVTQSSRYLVKRTGEKVFLECVQDMDHENMFWYRQDPGLGLRLIYFSYDVKMKEKGDIPEGYSVSREKKERFSLILESASTNQTSMYLCASRQAAESSYEQYFGPGTRLTVT.

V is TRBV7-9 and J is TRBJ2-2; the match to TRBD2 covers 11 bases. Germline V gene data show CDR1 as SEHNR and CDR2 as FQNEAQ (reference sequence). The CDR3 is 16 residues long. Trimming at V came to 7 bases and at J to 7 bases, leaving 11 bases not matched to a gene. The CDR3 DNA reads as TGTGCCAGCACCGGAATAGCGGGAGGGCCTGACGGGGAGCTGTTTTTT. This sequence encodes CASTGIAGGPDGELFF.

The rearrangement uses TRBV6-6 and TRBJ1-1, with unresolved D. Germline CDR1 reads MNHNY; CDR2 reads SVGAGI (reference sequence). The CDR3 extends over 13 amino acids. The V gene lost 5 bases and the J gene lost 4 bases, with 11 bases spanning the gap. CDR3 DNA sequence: TGTGCCAGCAGTAAAGCATTCACCACTGAAGCTTTCTTT. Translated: CASSKAFTTEAFF.

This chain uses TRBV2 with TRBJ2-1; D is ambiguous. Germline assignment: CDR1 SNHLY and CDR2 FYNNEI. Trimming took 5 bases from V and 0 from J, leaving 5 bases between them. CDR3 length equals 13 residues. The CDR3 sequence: CASSSNSYNEQFF. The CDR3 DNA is TGTGCCAGCAGTTCAAACTCCTACAATGAGCAGTTCTTC.

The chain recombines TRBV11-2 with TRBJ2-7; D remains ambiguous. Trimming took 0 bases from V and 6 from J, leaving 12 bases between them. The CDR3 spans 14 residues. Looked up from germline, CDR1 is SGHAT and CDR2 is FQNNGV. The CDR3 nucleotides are TGTGCCAGCAGCTTAGAGGGCAGCCCGCGCGAGCAGTACTTC. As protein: CASSLEGSPREQYF.

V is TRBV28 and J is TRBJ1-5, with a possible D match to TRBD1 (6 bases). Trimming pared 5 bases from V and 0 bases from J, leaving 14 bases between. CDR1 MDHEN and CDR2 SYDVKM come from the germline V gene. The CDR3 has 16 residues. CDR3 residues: CASSPLSRGSNQPQHF. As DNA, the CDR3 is TGTGCCAGCAGTCCCCTGTCCAGGGGTAGCAATCAGCCCCAGCATTTT.

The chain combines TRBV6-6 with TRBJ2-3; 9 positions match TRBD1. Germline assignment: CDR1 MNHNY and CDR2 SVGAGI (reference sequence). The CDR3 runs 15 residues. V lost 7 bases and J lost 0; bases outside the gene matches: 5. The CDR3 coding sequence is TGTGCCAGCACTCCACAGGGGGCGAGCACAGATACGCAGTATTTT. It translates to CASTPQGASTDTQYF.

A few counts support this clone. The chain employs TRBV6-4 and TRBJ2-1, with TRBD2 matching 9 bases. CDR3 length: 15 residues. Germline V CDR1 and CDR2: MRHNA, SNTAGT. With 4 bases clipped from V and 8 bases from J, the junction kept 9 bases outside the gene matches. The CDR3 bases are TGTGCCAGCAGTGCGATGGCGGGAGGGCCGGATGAGCAGTTCTTC. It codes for CASSAMAGGPDEQFF.

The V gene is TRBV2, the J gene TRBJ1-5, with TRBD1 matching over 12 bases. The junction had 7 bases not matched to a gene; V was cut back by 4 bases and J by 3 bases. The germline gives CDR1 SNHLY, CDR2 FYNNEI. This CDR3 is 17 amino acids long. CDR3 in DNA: TGTGCCAGCAGTGGGGACAGGGGGCAAAGGAACAATCAGCCCCAGCATTTT. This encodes CASSGDRGQRNNQPQHF.

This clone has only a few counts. In DNA, the CDR3 is TGTGCCAGCAGCGCCAACAGGATCGGAAGCAATCAGCCCCAGCATTTT. It specifies CASSANRIGSNQPQHF. V and J are TRBV7-2 and TRBJ1-5; D is possibly TRBD1 (5 bases). V lost 5 bases to trimming and J lost 1 base, with 15 bases between them. This CDR3 has 16 amino acids. Germline values: CDR1 SGHTA, CDR2 FQGNSA.

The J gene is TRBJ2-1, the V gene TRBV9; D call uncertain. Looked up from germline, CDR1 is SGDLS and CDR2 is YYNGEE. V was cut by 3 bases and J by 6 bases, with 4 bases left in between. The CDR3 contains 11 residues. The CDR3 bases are TGTGCCAGCAGCGAAGCCAATGAGCAGTTCTTC. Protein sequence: CASSEANEQFF.

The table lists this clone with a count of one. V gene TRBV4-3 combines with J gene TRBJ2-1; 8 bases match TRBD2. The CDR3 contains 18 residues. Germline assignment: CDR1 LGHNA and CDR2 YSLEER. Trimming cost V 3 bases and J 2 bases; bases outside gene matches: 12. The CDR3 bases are TGCGCCAGCAGCCATCCCACCAGCGGGAGAAGCCCCTACAATGAGCAGTTCTTC. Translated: CASSHPTSGRSPYNEQFF.

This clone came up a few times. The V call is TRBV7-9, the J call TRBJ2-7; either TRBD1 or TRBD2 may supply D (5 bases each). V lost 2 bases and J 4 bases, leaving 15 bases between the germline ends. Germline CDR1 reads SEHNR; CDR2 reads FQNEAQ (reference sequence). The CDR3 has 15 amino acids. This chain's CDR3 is CASSLRGERVYEQYF. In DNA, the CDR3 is TGTGCCAGCAGCTTACGAGGGGAAAGGGTTTACGAGCAGTACTTC.

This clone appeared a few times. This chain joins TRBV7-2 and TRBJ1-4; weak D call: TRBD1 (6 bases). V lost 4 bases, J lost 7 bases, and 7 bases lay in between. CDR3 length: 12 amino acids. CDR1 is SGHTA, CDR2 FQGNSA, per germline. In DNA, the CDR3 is TGTGCCAGCAGCTCACAGGGTGAAAAACTGTTTTTT. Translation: CASSSQGEKLFF.

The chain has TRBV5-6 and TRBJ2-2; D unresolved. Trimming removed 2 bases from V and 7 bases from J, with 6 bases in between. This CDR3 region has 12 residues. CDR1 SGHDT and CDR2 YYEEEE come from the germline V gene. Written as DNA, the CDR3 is TGTGCCAGCAGCTTATCTGGCGGGGAGCTGTTTTTT. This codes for CASSLSGGELFF. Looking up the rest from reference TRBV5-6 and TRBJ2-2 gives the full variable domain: DAGVTQSPTHLIKTRGQQVTLRCSPKSGHDTVSWYQQALGQGPQFIFQYYEEEERQRGNFPDRFSGHQFPNYSSELNVNALLLGDSALYLCASSLSGGELFFGEGSRLTVL.

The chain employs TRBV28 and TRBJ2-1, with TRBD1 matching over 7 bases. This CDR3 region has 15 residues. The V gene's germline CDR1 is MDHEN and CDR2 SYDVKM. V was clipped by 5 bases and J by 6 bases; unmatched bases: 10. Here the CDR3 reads CASSTGQSSINEQFF. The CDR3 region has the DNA TGTGCCAGCAGTACGGGACAGTCGTCGATCAATGAGCAGTTCTTC.

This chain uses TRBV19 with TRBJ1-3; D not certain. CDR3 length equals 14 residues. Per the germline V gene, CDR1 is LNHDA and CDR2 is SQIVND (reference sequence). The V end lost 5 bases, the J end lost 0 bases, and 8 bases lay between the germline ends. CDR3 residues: CASSPRTSGNTIYF. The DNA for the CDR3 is TGTGCCAGTAGTCCACGGACCTCTGGAAACACCATATATTTT.

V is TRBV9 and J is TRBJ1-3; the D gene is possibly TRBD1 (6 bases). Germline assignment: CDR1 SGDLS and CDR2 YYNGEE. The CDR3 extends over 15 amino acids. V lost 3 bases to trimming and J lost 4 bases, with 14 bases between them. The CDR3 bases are TGTGCCAGCAGCGGAACGGGGGCCCTCGGAAACACCATATATTTT. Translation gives CASSGTGALGNTIYF.

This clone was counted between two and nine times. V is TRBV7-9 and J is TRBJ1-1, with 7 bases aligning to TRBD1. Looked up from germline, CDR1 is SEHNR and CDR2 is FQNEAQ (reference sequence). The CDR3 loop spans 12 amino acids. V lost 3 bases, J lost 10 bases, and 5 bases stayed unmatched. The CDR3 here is CASSFVGQAAFF. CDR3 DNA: TGTGCCAGCAGCTTCGTAGGACAGGCAGCTTTCTTT.

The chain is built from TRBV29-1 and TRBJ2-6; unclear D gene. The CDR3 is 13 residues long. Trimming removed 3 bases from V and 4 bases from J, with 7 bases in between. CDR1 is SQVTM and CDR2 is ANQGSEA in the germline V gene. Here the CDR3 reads CSVDATGANVLTF. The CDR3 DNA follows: TGCAGCGTTGATGCCACGGGGGCCAACGTCCTGACTTTC.

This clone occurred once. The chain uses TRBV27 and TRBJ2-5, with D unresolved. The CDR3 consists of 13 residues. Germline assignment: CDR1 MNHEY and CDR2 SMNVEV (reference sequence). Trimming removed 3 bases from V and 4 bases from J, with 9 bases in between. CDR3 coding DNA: TGTGCCAGCAGTTTCCGGCGCCGAGAGACCCAGTACTTC. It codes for CASSFRRRETQYF.

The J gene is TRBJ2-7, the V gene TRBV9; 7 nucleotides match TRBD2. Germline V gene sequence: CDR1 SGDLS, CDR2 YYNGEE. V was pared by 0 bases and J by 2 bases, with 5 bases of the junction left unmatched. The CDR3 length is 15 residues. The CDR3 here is CASSVGGGLTYEQYF. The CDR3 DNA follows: TGTGCCAGCAGCGTAGGGGGGGGACTAACCTACGAGCAGTACTTC.

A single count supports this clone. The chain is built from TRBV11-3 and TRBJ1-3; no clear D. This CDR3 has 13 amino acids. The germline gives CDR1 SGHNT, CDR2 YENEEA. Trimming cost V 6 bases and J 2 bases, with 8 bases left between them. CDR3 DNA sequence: TGTGCCAGCAGTCCCGGGCCTGGAAACACCATATATTTT. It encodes CASSPGPGNTIYF. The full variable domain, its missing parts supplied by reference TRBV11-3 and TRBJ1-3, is EAGVVQSPRYKIIEKKQPVAFWCNPISGHNTLYWYLQNLGQGPELLIRYENEEAVDDSQLPKDRFSAERLKGVDSTLKIQPAELGDSAVYLCASSPGPGNTIYFGEGSWLTVV.